Given below is one T cell receptor (beta chain) in context. The antigen remains unidentified. This specimen belongs to a study of shared clonotypes between healthy human individuals. Study at large: The plates for each donor numbered three CD4 naive, three CD4 memory, two CD8 naive and one CD8 memory.

Germline V gene lookup returns CDR1 SEHNR and CDR2 FQNEAQ (reference sequence). The CDR3 is 14 residues long. Between the trimmed V and J ends, which lost 6 bases and 4 bases, there was a span of 12 bases. Notes on the study in general: Sorted-subset sequencing, rarefaction showed, was incomplete despite large depth. As a rule, naive subsets had a larger estimated richness than memory subsets.

CD8 cells regarded as naive lacked CD45RO, were positively chosen for CCR7, and omitted terminally differentiated effector memory CD45RA+ cells. Assay: immunoSEQ multiplex PCR; the TCRdb copy retains only in-frame clones and omits some. Among about 2.1 million clones, just under 95% were seen once, and the ten largest hold approximately 1.7%. The V call is TRBV7-9, the J call TRBJ2-2; D unresolved. The TCR was taken from a man between 18 and 29 years old in good health. Some clones in this sample may be carry-over from other donors' samples. The sequenced material came from naive CD8+ T cells from PBMCs. The CDR3 region has the DNA TGTGCCAGCAGTATGCCGGTCACCACCGGGGAGCTGTTTTTT. It specifies CASSMPVTTGELFF.